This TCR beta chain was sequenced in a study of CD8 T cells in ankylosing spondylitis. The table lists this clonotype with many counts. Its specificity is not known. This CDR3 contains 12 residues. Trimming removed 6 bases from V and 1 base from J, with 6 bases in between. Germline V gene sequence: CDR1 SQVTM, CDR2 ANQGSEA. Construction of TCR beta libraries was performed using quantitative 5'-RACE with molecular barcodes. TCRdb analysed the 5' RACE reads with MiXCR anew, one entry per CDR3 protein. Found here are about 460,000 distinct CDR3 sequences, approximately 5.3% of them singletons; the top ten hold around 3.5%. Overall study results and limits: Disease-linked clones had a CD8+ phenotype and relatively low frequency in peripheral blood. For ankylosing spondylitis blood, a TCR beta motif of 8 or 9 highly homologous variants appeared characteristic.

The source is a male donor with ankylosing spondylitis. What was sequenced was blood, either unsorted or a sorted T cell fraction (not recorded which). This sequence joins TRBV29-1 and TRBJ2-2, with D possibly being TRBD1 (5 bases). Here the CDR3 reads CSVQGNTGELFF. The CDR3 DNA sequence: TGCAGCGTCCAGGGGAACACCGGGGAGCTGTTTTTT.